The sequence of this TCR beta chain was determined in a study of blood T cell repertoires in COVID-19. The authors' processing: Reference gene primer amplification yielded estimated nucleated cell counts. Repertoires were generated with immunoSEQ multiplex PCR, while TCRdb's copy carries only in-frame clones and drops some. V and J calls and clone size are given by that table; D and trimming were obtained from the DNA. Here the sample spans some 460,000 clones, approximately 90% being singletons. The germline V gene has CDR1 LNHDA and CDR2 SQIVND (reference sequence). J was trimmed by 4 bases and V by 5 bases; bases with no gene match: 7. This CDR3 is built from 14 residues.

This clonotype was sampled from a woman younger than 35 who had recovered from COVID-19. This chain uses TRBV19 with TRBJ1-2; 7 bases match TRBD1. What was sequenced was PBMCs or T cells enriched from blood (not recorded which). CDR3 bases: TGTGCCAGTAGTGCCGGGACAGATATCTATGGCTACACCTTC. It specifies CASSAGTDIYGYTF.